The next 26 T cell receptor beta chains were all read from a single sample in a study of T cells in localized non-small cell lung cancer. Method: immunoSEQ multiplex PCR; TCRdb's copy keeps in-frame clones and lacks some. Among approximately 4,500 clones listed, 30% were seen once. The source was lung tumor tissue, collected before any cancer treatment. The receptors derive from a male donor aged 60 or over with stage I lung adenocarcinoma.

This clone is categorized as medium-sized. The V call is TRBV9, the J call TRBJ2-3; D is undetermined. This CDR3 is 13 amino acids long. CDR1 and CDR2 (germline): SGDLS, YYNGEE. V lost 6 bases to trimming and J lost 2 bases, with 10 bases between them. This CDR3 is CASNHLSTDTQYF. DNA for the CDR3: TGTGCCAGCAATCACCTATCCACAGATACGCAGTATTTT.

The chain couples TRBV6-7 to TRBJ1-1; TRBD1 matches 7 bases. TRBV6-7 is treated as an ORF (open reading frame) with a function not yet certain. The J segment lost 4 bases and the V segment lost 5 bases, leaving 10 bases of the junction unmatched. The CDR3 is 15 residues long. CDR3 in DNA: TGTGCCAGCAGTGAAGGGGGCAGGTCGGGCACTGAAGCTTTCTTT. Its translation: CASSEGGRSGTEAFF.

This clone is deemed large (0.1 to 1%). The chain combines TRBV6-8 with TRBJ1-6; tentatively, D is TRBD1 (5 bases). The CDR3 length is 15 residues. Germline assignment: CDR1 MNHGY and CDR2 SAAAGT. V was cut by 6 bases and J by 8 bases, with 17 bases left in between. The CDR3 nucleotides read TGTGCCAGCAGGCCGGACAATGCACGGCATTCACCCCTCCACTTT. This sequence encodes CASRPDNARHSPLHF.

This clone was detected a few times. The chain combines TRBV11-3 with TRBJ2-3, with 7 bases lining up with TRBD1. This CDR3 region has 15 residues. CDR1 and CDR2 (germline): SGHNT, YENEEA. V shed 1 base, J shed 4 bases, and the junction held 5 bases outside the gene matches. CDR3 amino acids: CASSLGAGGPDTQYF. The CDR3 region has the DNA TGTGCCAGCAGCTTAGGGGCAGGGGGACCAGATACGCAGTATTTT. Complete variable domain (other parts from reference TRBV11-3 and TRBJ2-3): EAGVVQSPRYKIIEKKQPVAFWCNPISGHNTLYWYLQNLGQGPELLIRYENEEAVDDSQLPKDRFSAERLKGVDSTLKIQPAELGDSAVYLCASSLGAGGPDTQYFGPGTRLTVL.

The CDR3, as DNA: TGTGCCAGCAGAATTGGGGGAGCTGGAAACACCATATATTTT. Its translation is CASRIGGAGNTIYF. The rearrangement uses TRBV9 and TRBJ1-3, with D maybe TRBD1 (5 bases). Per germline, CDR1 SGDLS and CDR2 YYNGEE. Trimming pared 5 bases from V and 2 bases from J, leaving 11 bases between. This CDR3 is 14 amino acids long.

The table lists this clone with a few counts. V is TRBV11-3 and J is TRBJ1-3; D is unresolved. The CDR3 contains 14 residues. V was clipped by 4 bases and J by 8 bases, with 15 bases between them. CDR1 and CDR2 (germline): SGHNT, YENEEA. This chain's CDR3 is CASSSTLFGDTIYF. The DNA of the CDR3 is TGTGCCAGCAGCTCGACCCTTTTTGGGGACACCATATATTTT.

This clone was seen a handful of times. The genes are TRBV7-8 and TRBJ2-7; 13 positions agree with TRBD2. V gave up 7 bases and J gave up 6 bases; unmatched junction bases: 6. The CDR3 is 14 residues long. Germline V gene sequence: CDR1 SGHVS, CDR2 FQNEAQ. CDR3 residues: CASTWGTSGTEQYF. The CDR3 region has the DNA TGTGCCAGCACCTGGGGGACTAGCGGGACCGAGCAGTACTTC.

The chain employs TRBV30 and TRBJ1-1, with D perhaps matching TRBD1 (6 bases). This CDR3 is 12 amino acids long. CDR1 and CDR2 (germline): GTSNPN, SVGIG (reference sequence). Trimming left V 0 bases short and J 8 bases short, with 10 bases between. For the CDR3, the DNA is TGTGCCTGGAGTGTGACAGGACAAGAAGCTTTCTTT. Its translation: CAWSVTGQEAFF.

The CDR3 coding sequence is TGTGCCAGTGCCCCGGGGCAGGGTGGTTTTGAGCAGTACTTC. Translating it yields CASAPGQGGFEQYF. The chain recombines TRBV19 with TRBJ2-7; D is tentatively TRBD1 or TRBD2 (5 bases each). This CDR3 contains 14 residues. V dropped 8 bases and J dropped 7 bases, with 21 bases sitting between them. Germline loops: CDR1 LNHDA, CDR2 SQIVND (reference sequence).

This clone appeared a few times. CDR3 sequence (DNA): TGTGCCAGCAAACAGGGGACTAATTCACCCCTCCACTTT. As protein: CASKQGTNSPLHF. The chain is built from TRBV6-8 and TRBJ1-6, with TRBD1 matching 7 bases. The CDR3 is 13 residues long. J was trimmed by 6 bases and V by 7 bases; bases with no gene match: 3. Germline V lookup: CDR1 MNHGY, CDR2 SAAAGT.

The V call is TRBV14, the J call TRBJ2-1; 9 bases are a match to TRBD1. V shed 2 bases, J shed 6 bases, and the junction held 14 bases outside the gene matches. Germline assignment: CDR1 SGHDN and CDR2 FVKESK. The CDR3 is 18 amino acids. CDR3 residues: CASSQRRTGGLASNEQFF. The CDR3 DNA reads as TGTGCCAGCAGCCAACGAAGAACAGGGGGCCTAGCCTCCAATGAGCAGTTCTTC.

V is TRBV6-8 and J is TRBJ1-2, with D maybe TRBD1 (5 bases). Germline V gives CDR1 MNHGY, CDR2 SAAAGT. Trimming removed 4 bases at V and 6 bases at J, with 21 bases between. This CDR3 region has 16 residues. CDR3 DNA: TGTGCCAGCAGTTTGCCGTACCAGGGTTTAAGGCATGGCTACACCTTC. This encodes CASSLPYQGLRHGYTF.

The chain is built from TRBV30 and TRBJ1-2; TRBD1 might be the D (6 bases). This CDR3 is 14 amino acids long. The germline V and J ends were trimmed by 0 bases and 4 bases, with 12 bases remaining between them. In germline, CDR1 is GTSNPN, CDR2 SVGIG (reference sequence). The CDR3 DNA sequence: TGTGCCTGGAGTGTGGGGGGGCGAGTCTATGGCTACACCTTC. Its translation: CAWSVGGRVYGYTF.

This CDR3 is CASSLSTDQPQHF. The DNA of the CDR3 is TGTGCCAGCAGCTTAAGCACAGATCAGCCCCAGCATTTT. The chain links TRBV7-1 to TRBJ1-5; D unresolved. TRBV7-1 is identified as an open reading frame with a role that is uncertain. This CDR3 has 13 amino acids. The ends were cut back, 4 bases at V and 5 bases at J, with 9 bases in the middle.

The chain links TRBV19 to TRBJ1-5; the match to TRBD1 covers 9 bases. Germline V gene lookup returns CDR1 LNHDA and CDR2 SQIVND (reference sequence). The J segment lost 0 bases and the V segment lost 7 bases, leaving 4 bases of the junction unmatched. The CDR3 has 15 residues. The DNA for the CDR3 is TGTGCCAGTACGCCGGGACAGGGTAGCAATCAGCCCCAGCATTTT. Its translation is CASTPGQGSNQPQHF. Variable domain in full (rest from reference TRBV19 and TRBJ1-5): DGGITQSPKYLFRKEGQNVTLSCEQNLNHDAMYWYRQDPGQGLRLIYYSQIVNDFQKGDIAEGYSVSREKKESFPLTVTSAQKNPTAFYLCASTPGQGSNQPQHFGDGTRLSIL.

This clone was observed a single time. The chain uses TRBV5-1 and TRBJ2-7; tentatively, D is TRBD2 (7 bases). Between the trimmed V and J ends, which lost 4 bases and 6 bases, there was a span of 17 bases. From germline, CDR1 is SGHRS and CDR2 YFSETQ. The CDR3 extends over 14 amino acids. As DNA, the CDR3 is TGCGCCAGCAGCCTTGGGGGGGCCTCCGTCGAGCAGTACTTC. This translates into CASSLGGASVEQYF.

This clone is termed medium-sized. This chain joins TRBV6-8 and TRBJ1-1, with D tentatively TRBD1 (6 bases). CDR3 size: 14 residues. Trimming stripped 5 bases from V and 1 base from J, with 11 bases between. The germline gives CDR1 MNHGY, CDR2 SAAAGT. CDR3 amino acids: CASSAPRGNTEAFF. In DNA, the CDR3 is TGTGCCAGCAGTGCACCCAGGGGGAACACTGAAGCTTTCTTT.

The rearrangement uses TRBV6-8 and TRBJ1-6, with 7 bases aligning to TRBD1. V lost 0 bases, J lost 7 bases, and 12 bases stayed unmatched. The CDR3 has 18 residues. From germline, CDR1 is MNHGY and CDR2 SAAAGT. The CDR3 spells CASSYSTGSLLRNSPLHF. CDR3 coding DNA: TGTGCCAGCAGTTACTCGACAGGGAGTCTTCTTCGGAATTCACCCCTCCACTTT.

The V gene is TRBV6-1, the J gene TRBJ2-7; D uncertain. V shed 1 base and J shed 0 bases, with 4 bases lying between them. Germline loops: CDR1 MNHNS, CDR2 SASEGT. This CDR3 comprises 13 residues. DNA for the CDR3: TGTGCCAGCAGTGAAGGGCTCTCCTACGAGCAGTACTTC. Protein: CASSEGLSYEQYF.

The rearrangement links TRBV4-1 to TRBJ1-2; 7 bases line up with TRBD1. Germline loops: CDR1 MGHRA, CDR2 YSYEKL. V lost 0 bases to trimming and J lost 5 bases; unmatched junction nucleotides: 6. The CDR3 contains 15 residues. CDR3: CASSQEWDSPYGYTF. The CDR3 nucleotides are TGCGCCAGCAGCCAAGAGTGGGACAGCCCTTATGGCTACACCTTC.

V is TRBV5-1 and J is TRBJ2-7; tentative D call: TRBD2 (5 bases). The ends were cut back, 2 bases at V and 0 bases at J, with 12 bases in the middle. Per the germline V gene, CDR1 is SGHRS and CDR2 is YFSETQ. This CDR3 region has 15 residues. The CDR3: CASSLSPGYSYEQYF. CDR3 bases: TGCGCCAGCAGCTTATCTCCGGGATACTCCTACGAGCAGTACTTC.

The chain has TRBV11-3 and TRBJ1-2, with 7 bases identical to TRBD1. The trim removed 5 bases at V and 2 bases at J, leaving 5 bases unmatched. CDR1 SGHNT and CDR2 YENEEA come from the germline V gene. CDR3 size: 14 residues. The CDR3 DNA reads TGTGCCAGCAGCCAGGGACAGCTGAACTATGGCTACACCTTC. Encoded protein: CASSQGQLNYGYTF.

This clone qualifies as medium-sized. The chain employs TRBV23-1 and TRBJ1-1; D gene unclear. TRBV23-1 is an ORF for which the function is uncertain. The CDR3 runs to 13 residues. V lost 6 bases and J 2 bases, leaving 10 bases between the germline ends. CDR3 bases: TGCGCCAGCAGCCTCTCGTCCAACACTGAAGCTTTCTTT. It yields the protein CASSLSSNTEAFF.

Within the sample, this clone is large (0.1 to 1%). This rearrangement joins TRBV30 to TRBJ1-1, with D perhaps TRBD1 (6 bases). Germline-derived CDR1 and CDR2 are GTSNPN and SVGIG (reference sequence). The CDR3 extends over 13 amino acids. V shed 2 bases and J shed 3 bases, with 10 bases lying between them. CDR3 protein: CAWSNGGHTEAFF. For the CDR3, the DNA is TGTGCCTGGAGTAATGGGGGGCACACTGAAGCTTTCTTT.

This clone was observed a few times. This rearrangement joins TRBV6-8 to TRBJ2-5; D remains ambiguous. Germline CDR1 MNHGY, CDR2 SAAAGT. The CDR3 spans 13 residues. The V and J ends lost 5 bases and 4 bases respectively, with 11 bases between them. The DNA of the CDR3 is TGTGCCAGCAGTGCACGTTTGGGAGAGACCCAGTACTTC. This gives the protein CASSARLGETQYF.

The gene calls are TRBV10-2 and TRBJ1-1; D remains unclear. Germline V CDR1 and CDR2: WSHSY, SAAADI. The CDR3 extends over 14 amino acids. Trimming removed 0 bases from V and 1 base from J, with 6 bases in between. For the CDR3, the DNA is TGCGCCAGCAGTGAGTCGAACGCGAACACTGAAGCTTTCTTT. This sequence encodes CASSESNANTEAFF.